These T cell receptor beta chains were read from a single sample in a study of Ad26.COV2.S vaccination and SARS-CoV-2 variants. The assay was immunoSEQ multiplex PCR, and TCRdb's table has in-frame clones only and misses some. The profile shows roughly 350,000 clones, roughly 90% of them singletons. The sample here was peripheral blood, taken in a trial of Ad26.COV2.S vaccine versus placebo. These receptors all stem from a person between 18 and 65 years old who received the Ad26.COV2.S COVID-19 vaccine or a placebo. The CDR3 runs from the conserved cysteine through the conserved F or W. A D gene is named only where the DNA matches it firmly. Expanded clones are given a class, and other clones once, few, many or no size at all.

D gene	J gene	clone size	V gene	CDR3 protein	CDR3 DNA
TRBD2	TRBJ2-1	.	TRBV6-6	CASSTTKRGTYNEQFF	TGTGCCAGCAGTACCACAAAGCGGGGCACCTACAATGAGCAGTTCTTC
.	TRBJ2-7	.	TRBV7-6	CASSFQGYYEQYF	TGTGCCAGCAGCTTCCAGGGTTACTACGAGCAGTACTTC
TRBD2	TRBJ2-3	once	TRBV24-1	CATSDVGSGRTDTQYF	TGTGCCACCAGTGATGTGGGTAGCGGGAGGACAGATACGCAGTATTTT
.	TRBJ2-1	.	TRBV13	CASSWRGGPHNEQFF	TGTGCCAGCAGCTGGAGAGGGGGTCCCCACAATGAGCAGTTCTTC
TRBD2	TRBJ2-3	.	TRBV28	CASSSSGASTDTQYF	TGTGCCAGCAGTTCTAGCGGGGCGAGCACAGATACGCAGTATTTT
TRBD2	TRBJ2-5	.	TRBV10-2	CASSDGTSGKETQYF	TGCGCCAGCAGTGATGGGACTAGCGGCAAAGAGACCCAGTACTTC
TRBD1	TRBJ1-5	.	TRBV5-1	CASSLGQGANQPQHF	TGCGCCAGCAGCTTGGGACAGGGGGCCAATCAGCCCCAGCATTTT
.	TRBJ2-7	.	TRBV6-2/TRBV6-3	CASSYSLVEQYF	TGTGCCAGCAGTTACTCCCTAGTCGAGCAGTACTTC
TRBD1	TRBJ1-1	once	TRBV6-2/TRBV6-3	CASSHDRGLMNTEAFF	TGTGCCAGCAGCCACGACAGGGGTCTGATGAACACTGAAGCTTTCTTT
.	TRBJ2-7	.	TRBV4-2	CASSRGGREGYEQYF	TGTGCCAGCAGCCGAGGGGGGAGGGAAGGGTACGAGCAGTACTTC
TRBD2	TRBJ2-3	.	TRBV29-1	CSVTGLAVPSTDTQYF	TGCAGCGTGACGGGACTAGCGGTACCTAGCACAGATACGCAGTATTTT
.	TRBJ2-1	.	TRBV5-5	CASSLTGVNEQFF	TGTGCCAGCAGCTTGACCGGGGTCAATGAGCAGTTCTTC
TRBD2	TRBJ2-1	.	TRBV4-1	CASSQAPVAGGLNNEQFF	TGCGCCAGCAGCCAAGCCCCGGTAGCGGGGGGTTTGAACAATGAGCAGTTCTTC
TRBD1	TRBJ2-2	.	TRBV27	CASTLGTGVPGELFF	TGTGCCAGCACCCTCGGGACAGGGGTCCCCGGGGAGCTGTTTTTT
.	TRBJ2-5	.	TRBV6-5	CASSPRGGETQYF	TGTGCCAGCAGCCCCAGGGGTGGAGAGACCCAGTACTTC
.	TRBJ2-1	.	TRBV6-4	CASSDSGRLDNEQFF	TGTGCCAGCAGTGACTCCGGCCGCCTCGACAATGAGCAGTTCTTC
TRBD2	TRBJ2-3	.	TRBV28	CASSTRSGRGDTDTQYF	TGTGCCAGCAGTACCCGTAGCGGGAGAGGAGACACAGATACGCAGTATTTT
.	TRBJ2-2	.	TRBV27	CASSLSHTGELFF	TGTGCCAGCAGTTTATCGCACACCGGGGAGCTGTTTTTT
.	TRBJ2-5	.	TRBV4-1	CASSQGEVGQETQYF	TGCGCCAGCAGCCAAGGGGAGGTTGGGCAAGAGACCCAGTACTTC
.	TRBJ2-5	.	TRBV19	CASSWGRETQYF	TGTGCCAGTAGTTGGGGGAGAGAGACCCAGTACTTC
.	TRBJ1-3	.	TRBV3-1/TRBV3-2	CASSQSSGNTIYF	TGTGCCAGCAGCCAGTCCTCTGGAAACACCATATATTTT
.	TRBJ1-1	.	TRBV6-2/TRBV6-3	CASSYRGGYTEAFF	TGTGCCAGCAGTTACCGAGGGGGATACACTGAAGCTTTCTTT
.	TRBJ2-1	.	TRBV6-5	CASIFSRGVTNEQFF	TGTGCCAGCATATTCTCCCGCGGGGTTACTAATGAGCAGTTCTTC
.	TRBJ1-5	.	TRBV5-8	CASSLTHGGPQHF	TGTGCCAGCAGCTTGACCCACGGGGGACCCCAGCATTTT
.	TRBJ1-1	.	TRBV15	CATSRGLGTEAFF	TGTGCCACCAGCAGGGGGCTGGGGACTGAAGCTTTCTTT
.	TRBJ2-7	few	TRBV4-2	CASIWPAPAYEQYF	TGTGCCAGCATATGGCCCGCTCCCGCCTACGAGCAGTACTTC
.	TRBJ1-5	few	TRBV30	CAWSEGRKPQHF	TGTGCCTGGAGTGAGGGGAGGAAGCCCCAGCATTTT
.	TRBJ2-7	few	TRBV6-5	CASSYTGSRHGEQYF	TGTGCCAGCAGTTACACCGGGAGCCGCCATGGGGAGCAGTACTTC
.	TRBJ2-7	.	TRBV27	CATSRGRTSYEQYF	TGTGCCACCTCTCGGGGTCGAACATCCTACGAGCAGTACTTC
.	TRBJ2-3	once	TRBV5-1	CASSLASTDTQYF	TGCGCCAGCAGCCTTGCTAGCACAGATACGCAGTATTTT
.	TRBJ2-7	.	TRBV3-1/TRBV3-2	CASCLKGSYEQYF	TGTGCCAGCTGTCTAAAGGGTTCTTACGAGCAGTACTTC
.	TRBJ2-5	.	TRBV19	CASSIGGSGGQETQYF	TGTGCCAGTAGTATCGGAGGGTCCGGGGGCCAAGAGACCCAGTACTTC
.	TRBJ1-1	.	TRBV19	CASSPLDSDDTEAFF	TGTGCCAGTAGTCCCCTGGACAGCGATGACACTGAAGCTTTCTTT
TRBD1	TRBJ2-1	.	TRBV3-1/TRBV3-2	CASSLVSGQGAFNEQFF	TGTGCCAGCAGCCTCGTATCGGGGCAGGGGGCATTCAATGAGCAGTTCTTC
TRBD1	TRBJ1-6	.	TRBV3-1/TRBV3-2	CASSHGQGAFNSPLHF	TGTGCCAGCAGCCACGGACAGGGGGCTTTTAATTCACCCCTCCACTTT
TRBD2	TRBJ2-1	.	TRBV3-1/TRBV3-2	CASSHGTSGRGYNEQFF	TGTGCCAGCAGCCACGGGACTAGCGGGAGAGGCTACAATGAGCAGTTCTTC
.	TRBJ2-7	.	TRBV13	CASSWGRGDYEQYF	TGTGCCAGCAGCTGGGGGCGGGGAGACTACGAGCAGTACTTC
TRBD1	TRBJ1-2	.	TRBV7-3	CASSLTSDRAVGYTF	TGTGCCAGCAGCTTAACGTCCGACAGGGCGGTCGGCTACACCTTC